One TCR beta chain is described in this entry. In the original analysis: Amplifying reference gene primers gave estimates of nucleated cell counts. Method: immunoSEQ multiplex PCR; TCRdb's copy keeps in-frame clones and lacks some. That table supplies the V and J calls and clone size; D and trimming were determined from the DNA. Here the sample spans around 250,000 clones, about 80% being singletons. Participants were aged about 18 to 95 years, lived in 25 or so US areas, and enrolled virtually. The source of the sample is a study of blood T cell repertoires in COVID-19. Study-level background: COVID-19 samples, acute and convalescent, were from the United States, Italy and Spain.

Looked up from germline, CDR1 is SGHAT and CDR2 is FQDESV (reference sequence). V was clipped by 2 bases and J by 1 base, with 11 bases between them. This CDR3 region has 15 residues. The specimen was PBMCs or T cells enriched from blood (not recorded which). The sequence was collected from a man over 45 who had recovered from COVID-19. The chain couples TRBV11-1 to TRBJ1-1; D perhaps matches TRBD1 (5 bases). The CDR3 protein is CASSLFDRENTEAFF. CDR3 nucleotides: TGTGCCAGCAGCTTATTCGACAGAGAGAACACTGAAGCTTTCTTT.